This T cell receptor beta chain was profiled in a study of cytomegalovirus exposure and HLA in healthy donors. Points from the study as a whole: Being indistinguishable, some V segments were excluded, TRBV6-2 and TRBV6-3 among them.

Germline V CDR1 and CDR2: SQVTM, ANQGSEA. V was trimmed by 1 base and J by 5 bases, leaving 11 bases between them. The CDR3 runs 13 residues. To note about this clone: What it recognizes is unknown.

It was with 60 Vbeta and 13 Jbeta primers that the PCR ran. The protocol was immunoSEQ multiplex PCR, while the TCRdb copy is restricted to in-frame clones and leaves out a portion. The data show approximately 130,000 clones, approximately 64% seen once. This clonotype originated in a woman aged 40 to 50 in good health and CMV-seronegative. This rearrangement joins TRBV29-1 to TRBJ1-1, with TRBD1 as a possible D gene (6 bases). The sample comprised PBMCs. CDR3 DNA: TGCAGCGTTGAAGGGGGCCAGGGGACTGAAGCTTTCTTT. It codes for CSVEGGQGTEAFF.